The 14 T cell receptor beta chains below were found in one sample sequenced in a study of control samples from healthy donors and cancer patients. The data were produced by immunoSEQ multiplex PCR, yet TCRdb's version contains in-frame clones alone and is incomplete. The table records about 63,000 clones, around 87% of them present only once. Material: PBMCs. The receptors were sampled from a woman aged 55-69 years with lung cancer.

This chain joins TRBV5-1 and TRBJ1-1; D is perhaps TRBD1 (6 bases). Germline loops: CDR1 SGHRS, CDR2 YFSETQ. This CDR3 region has 15 residues. V was shortened by 4 bases and J by 7 bases, with 20 bases between the two germline ends. The CDR3 DNA reads TGCGCCAGCAGCCCGGGGGCCCTCGGACCCATTGAAGCTTTCTTT. Translated: CASSPGALGPIEAFF. The whole variable domain, filled in from reference TRBV5-1 and TRBJ1-1, reads KAGVTQTPRYLIKTRGQQVTLSCSPISGHRSVSWYQQTPGQGLQFLFEYFSETQRNKGNFPGRFSGRQFSNSRSEMNVSTLELGDSALYLCASSPGALGPIEAFFGQGTRLTVV.

This chain joins TRBV28 and TRBJ1-2; TRBD1 matches 7 bases. Per germline, CDR1 MDHEN and CDR2 SYDVKM. Trimming took 3 bases from V and 11 from J; bases not matched to a gene: 9. The CDR3 totals 13 residues. The CDR3 sequence is CASSFTRTGRYTF. As DNA, the CDR3 is TGTGCCAGCAGTTTTACGAGGACAGGACGGTACACCTTC.

This rearrangement joins TRBV30 to TRBJ2-6, with a tentative D call TRBD2 (6 bases). The CDR3 contains 15 residues. The ends were cut back, 3 bases at V and 0 bases at J, with 9 bases in the middle. Germline CDR1 and CDR2: GTSNPN and SVGIG (reference sequence). CDR3 amino acids: CAWSGGASGANVLTF. CDR3 nucleotide sequence: TGTGCCTGGAGCGGGGGAGCCTCTGGGGCCAACGTCCTGACTTTC. The variable domain in full, with the rest retrieved from reference TRBV30 and TRBJ2-6, is SQTIHQWPATLVQPVGSPLSLECTVEGTSNPNLYWYRQAAGRGLQLLFYSVGIGQISSEVPQNLSASRPQDRQFILSSKKLLLSDSGFYLCAWSGGASGANVLTFGAGSRLTVL.

J is TRBJ1-2 and V is TRBV30; D not resolved. V was clipped by 1 base and J by 4 bases, with 13 bases between them. Germline V gene lookup returns CDR1 GTSNPN and CDR2 SVGIG (reference sequence). CDR3 length: 14 residues. The CDR3 sequence: CAWSDYPGLYGYTF. CDR3 in DNA: TGTGCCTGGAGTGATTATCCCGGACTCTATGGCTACACCTTC.

The chain links TRBV19 to TRBJ2-3; 8 positions match TRBD2. The V gene end was trimmed by 7 bases and the J gene end by 2 bases; junction bases not matched to a gene: 8. CDR1 and CDR2 (germline): LNHDA, SQIVND (reference sequence). The length of the CDR3 is 15 residues. The CDR3 sequence: CASTPVAGTTDTQYF. In DNA form, the CDR3 reads TGTGCCAGTACCCCCGTAGCGGGAACCACAGATACGCAGTATTTT.

V usage is TRBV7-6 and J usage is TRBJ2-3; D is perhaps TRBD2 (7 bases). The CDR3 runs to 18 residues. The germline V gene has CDR1 SGHVS and CDR2 FNYEAQ. V was cut by 2 bases and J by 5 bases, with 23 bases left in between. This chain's CDR3 is CASSLLQPWGGREDTQYF. The CDR3 coding sequence is TGTGCCAGCAGCTTACTCCAACCGTGGGGGGGGCGGGAAGATACGCAGTATTTT.

This rearrangement joins TRBV7-2 to TRBJ2-5; D might be TRBD2 (5 bases). V was trimmed by 5 bases and J by 9 bases, leaving 10 bases between them. The germline gives CDR1 SGHTA, CDR2 FQGNSA. CDR3 length: 11 residues. The CDR3 DNA reads as TGTGCCAGCAGCCGTATACTAGCCCAGTACTTC. It specifies CASSRILAQYF.

The genes are TRBV19 and TRBJ2-1, with D unclear. Trimming removed 7 bases from V and 0 bases from J, with 7 bases in between. This CDR3 is built from 13 residues. Germline V lookup: CDR1 LNHDA, CDR2 SQIVND (reference sequence). CDR3 residues: CASMLSSYNEQFF. CDR3 DNA: TGTGCCAGTATGTTAAGCTCCTACAATGAGCAGTTCTTC.

The gene calls are TRBV11-2 and TRBJ1-1; TRBD1 might be the D (6 bases). The germline V and J ends were trimmed by 0 bases and 5 bases, with 13 bases remaining between them. Germline lookup yields CDR1 SGHAT and CDR2 FQNNGV. The CDR3 loop spans 15 amino acids. The CDR3 loop is CASSLDPGARTEAFF. The CDR3 region has the DNA TGTGCCAGCAGCTTAGATCCGGGGGCGAGGACTGAAGCTTTCTTT.

The rearrangement uses TRBV5-1 and TRBJ2-3; perhaps TRBD1 as D (6 bases). Per the germline V gene, CDR1 is SGHRS and CDR2 is YFSETQ. Between the trimmed V and J ends, which lost 4 bases and 0 bases, there was a span of 9 bases. The CDR3 sequence is 14 residues long. CDR3 sequence (DNA): TGCGCCAGCAGCCCCGGACAGAGCACAGATACGCAGTATTTT. This encodes CASSPGQSTDTQYF.

CDR3 coding DNA: TGTGCCAGCAGCACGGGACTAGCGGGAGAAGAGCAGTACTTC. Its translation is CASSTGLAGEEQYF. The V call is TRBV7-3, the J call TRBJ2-7; TRBD2 matches 14 bases. V shed 5 bases and J 7 bases; nucleotides not matched to a gene: 4. CDR3 length: 14 amino acids. CDR1 is SGHTA, CDR2 FQGTGA, per germline.

The chain has TRBV2 and TRBJ2-1, with 7 bases that match TRBD1. V lost 6 bases to trimming and J lost 12 bases; unmatched junction nucleotides: 8. This CDR3 spans 12 amino acids. Germline V gives CDR1 SNHLY, CDR2 FYNNEI. The CDR3 nucleotides read TGTGCCAGCAGGGGGGACAGTTTATTGCAGTTCTTC. Its translation: CASRGDSLLQFF.

This clone was seen once. This chain links TRBV6-5 with TRBJ2-3; 9 bases fit TRBD1. The CDR3 is made up of 15 amino acids. Germline CDR1 MNHEY, CDR2 SVGAGI. Trimming removed 5 bases from V and 5 bases from J; junction bases left unmatched: 8. CDR3 sequence reads: CASSPQGARIDTQYF. In DNA form, the CDR3 reads TGTGCCAGCAGTCCACAGGGGGCTAGGATAGATACGCAGTATTTT.

The chain is built from TRBV19 and TRBJ2-1; perhaps D is TRBD1 or TRBD2 (5 bases each). Germline V gene lookup returns CDR1 LNHDA and CDR2 SQIVND (reference sequence). This CDR3 spans 15 amino acids. V gave up 3 bases and J gave up 7 bases, with 16 bases separating them. DNA for the CDR3: TGTGCCAGTAGTATCGGGGCTGGTTCCTGGAATGAGCAGTTCTTC. Translated: CASSIGAGSWNEQFF.